A single sample is the source of the 32 T cell receptor beta chains below, sequenced in a study of blood T cell repertoires in COVID-19. Profiled with immunoSEQ multiplex PCR; TCRdb holds only in-frame clones, not every one. This repertoire shows about 230,000 clones, about nine tenths found once; its top ten account for 11%. The sample consisted of peripheral blood. The receptors shown here come from a man aged 50-59 years with COVID-19, enrolled during active disease.

As concerns this clone: This same CDR3 is encoded by further DNA sequences in the sample. This chain joins TRBV3-1 (or the pseudogene TRBV3-2) and TRBJ2-7, with 7 bases that match TRBD1. The germline gives CDR1 LGHDT, CDR2 YNNKEL (reference sequence). The ends lost 4 bases at V and 1 base at J; junction bases unmatched: 4. This CDR3 comprises 14 residues. The DNA of the CDR3 is TGTGCCAGCAGCCTGAGACAGGGTTCCTACGAGCAGTACTTC. Protein: CASSLRQGSYEQYF.

The genes are TRBV6-5 and TRBJ1-5; 7 positions match TRBD1. Per germline, CDR1 MNHEY and CDR2 SVGAGI. The trim removed 6 bases at V and 0 bases at J, leaving 5 bases unmatched. The CDR3 totals 15 residues. CDR3 sequence reads: CASSWGQYSNQPQHF. DNA of the CDR3: TGTGCCAGCAGCTGGGGACAGTATAGCAATCAGCCCCAGCATTTT.

The V call is TRBV13, the J call TRBJ2-1; 7 nucleotides agree with TRBD1. Germline V gives CDR1 PRHDT, CDR2 FYEKMQ (reference sequence). CDR3 length: 15 amino acids. V shed 4 bases and J 9 bases; nucleotides not matched to a gene: 12. CDR3 DNA sequence: TGTGCCAGCAGCTCAGCGGCAGGGGGTGTAAGTGAGCAGTTCTTC. Residues: CASSSAAGGVSEQFF.

The chain links TRBV27 to TRBJ1-5; 9 bases are a match to TRBD1. The CDR3 has 16 amino acids. V shed 6 bases, J shed 3 bases, and the junction held 9 bases outside the gene matches. Germline V CDR1 and CDR2: MNHEY, SMNVEV (reference sequence). CDR3 bases: TGTGCCAGCAGAGATACACAGGGGGCTCTCAATCAGCCCCAGCATTTT. Translating gives CASRDTQGALNQPQHF.

This chain joins TRBV5-1 and TRBJ2-3; 9 bases map to TRBD2. The CDR3 extends over 16 amino acids. CDR1 and CDR2 (germline): SGHRS, YFSETQ. V gave up 4 bases and J gave up 6 bases; unmatched junction bases: 12. CDR3 nucleotides: TGCGCCAGCAGCGGTTTTAGCGGGGGAGGTGTTGATACGCAGTATTTT. This sequence encodes CASSGFSGGGVDTQYF. Combining the CDR3 with reference TRBV5-1 and TRBJ2-3 gives the whole variable domain KAGVTQTPRYLIKTRGQQVTLSCSPISGHRSVSWYQQTPGQGLQFLFEYFSETQRNKGNFPGRFSGRQFSNSRSEMNVSTLELGDSALYLCASSGFSGGGVDTQYFGPGTRLTVL.

The V gene is TRBV6-5, the J gene TRBJ2-5, with D perhaps matching TRBD1 (6 bases). This CDR3 is 14 amino acids long. Germline V gives CDR1 MNHEY, CDR2 SVGAGI. V was pared by 5 bases and J by 5 bases, with 15 bases between. This CDR3 reads CASSTYRVRETQYF. CDR3 DNA sequence: TGTGCCAGCAGTACATACAGGGTTAGGGAGACCCAGTACTTC.

This clone was recorded once. The gene calls are TRBV28 and TRBJ1-1; D not certain. Trimming stripped 2 bases from V and 6 bases from J, with 16 bases between. The CDR3 has 15 residues. Germline CDR1 MDHEN, CDR2 SYDVKM. As DNA, the CDR3 is TGTGCCAGCAGTTTACCGGTAGGAGCCCGCGCTGAAGCTTTCTTT. Its translation: CASSLPVGARAEAFF.

This clone was recorded once. V gene TRBV6-6 combines with J gene TRBJ2-1; possibly TRBD2 for D (5 bases). V lost 6 bases, J lost 2 bases, and 14 bases lay in between. The CDR3 is 15 residues long. In germline, CDR1 is MNHNY, CDR2 SVGAGI (reference sequence). Here the CDR3 reads CASSITRGPYNEQFF. CDR3 DNA sequence: TGTGCCAGCAGCATTACTAGAGGCCCCTACAATGAGCAGTTCTTC.

The rearrangement links TRBV12-5 to TRBJ2-1, with 11 bases fitting TRBD2. Germline CDR1 LGHNT, CDR2 FRNRAP. CDR3 size: 19 residues. The J segment lost 3 bases and the V segment lost 1 base, leaving 11 bases of the junction unmatched. The CDR3 loop is CASGLGGVAGGGHYNEQFF. Here the CDR3 DNA reads TGTGCTAGTGGTTTGGGCGGAGTAGCGGGAGGGGGTCACTACAATGAGCAGTTCTTC. Variable domain in full (rest from reference TRBV12-5 and TRBJ2-1): DARVTQTPRHKVTEMGQEVTMRCQPILGHNTVFWYRQTMMQGLELLAYFRNRAPLDDSGMPKDRFSAEMPDATLATLKIQPSEPRDSAVYFCASGLGGVAGGGHYNEQFFGPGTRLTVL.

This clone was recorded only once. The chain joins TRBV19 to TRBJ1-1, with unresolved D. This CDR3 is 14 amino acids long. V was cut by 1 base and J by 6 bases, with 12 bases left in between. Germline V gene lookup returns CDR1 LNHDA and CDR2 SQIVND (reference sequence). The CDR3 DNA reads as TGTGCCAGTAGTATAGTTGCCCTTGAGGCTGAAGCTTTCTTT. This sequence encodes CASSIVALEAEAFF.

The CDR3 coding sequence is TGTGCCAGCAGTTCCTCAGGGGTCCTCAATCAGCCCCAGCATTTT. It specifies CASSSSGVLNQPQHF. This chain joins TRBV6-5 and TRBJ1-5, with D possibly matching TRBD1 (6 bases). Germline V CDR1 and CDR2: MNHEY, SVGAGI. Trimming stripped 4 bases from V and 3 bases from J, with 13 bases between. The CDR3 is 15 amino acids.

Note on this clone: The sample has other DNA sequences that encode this CDR3 too. The gene calls are TRBV5-6 and TRBJ2-3; TRBD2 matches at 12 bases. The CDR3 runs 16 residues. Germline assignment: CDR1 SGHDT and CDR2 YYEEEE. V shed 0 bases, J shed 5 bases, and the junction held 4 bases outside the gene matches. CDR3 protein: CASSLGLAGVGDTQYF. DNA for the CDR3: TGTGCCAGCAGCTTGGGACTAGCGGGAGTGGGAGATACGCAGTATTTT.

The chain uses TRBV11-2 and TRBJ2-1, with D unclear. This CDR3 contains 14 residues. Germline assignment: CDR1 SGHAT and CDR2 FQNNGV. Trimming pared 5 bases from V and 5 bases from J, leaving 13 bases between. In nucleotides, the CDR3 is TGTGCCAGCAGCCCCCGGTCGAGCCACAATGAGCAGTTCTTC. Translation: CASSPRSSHNEQFF.

V is TRBV19 and J is TRBJ2-3; 7 nucleotides line up with TRBD2. Looked up from germline, CDR1 is LNHDA and CDR2 is SQIVND (reference sequence). The trim removed 3 bases at V and 0 bases at J, leaving 6 bases unmatched. CDR3 length: 16 residues. The CDR3 protein is CASSIRGGSSTDTQYF. The CDR3 nucleotides read TGTGCCAGTAGTATTCGGGGCGGGAGTAGCACAGATACGCAGTATTTT.

This chain connects TRBV18 to TRBJ2-2; tentative D call: TRBD1 (6 bases). V was trimmed by 5 bases and J by 0 bases, leaving 25 bases between them. This CDR3 is 20 amino acids long. Germline CDR1 and CDR2: KGHSH and LQKENI. The chain's CDR3 is CASSGAGVVRRKTNTGELFF. The CDR3 region has the DNA TGTGCCAGCTCAGGGGCAGGGGTCGTCAGGAGAAAGACGAACACCGGGGAGCTGTTTTTT.

The chain carries TRBV7-2 and TRBJ1-4, with 7 positions matching TRBD1. After removal of 1 base from V and 7 bases from J, the junction contained 15 bases not matched to a gene. CDR3 size: 18 residues. CDR1 is SGHTA, CDR2 FQGNSA, per germline. The CDR3 protein is CASSLVGGGGLRSEKLFF. CDR3 in DNA: TGTGCCAGCAGCTTAGTAGGGGGCGGTGGATTGAGGAGTGAAAAACTGTTTTTT.

The gene calls are TRBV7-9 and TRBJ2-1, with D perhaps matching TRBD2 (6 bases). The CDR3 is made up of 18 amino acids. The germline gives CDR1 SEHNR, CDR2 FQNEAQ (reference sequence). V gave up 5 bases and J gave up 0 bases, with 20 bases separating them. CDR3: CASSGRESSAGSYNEQFF. The DNA for the CDR3 is TGTGCCAGCAGCGGCCGGGAGTCTAGCGCCGGCTCCTACAATGAGCAGTTCTTC.

The gene calls are TRBV3-1 (or the pseudogene TRBV3-2) and TRBJ2-7, with no clear D. Trimming took 5 bases from V and 3 from J, leaving 11 bases between them. The CDR3 contains 13 residues. The germline V gene has CDR1 LGHDT and CDR2 YNNKEL (reference sequence). CDR3 in amino acids: CASSALDGYEQYF. CDR3 coding DNA: TGTGCCAGCAGCGCCCTAGACGGCTACGAGCAGTACTTC.

The sample holds many counts of this clone. The V gene is TRBV2, the J gene TRBJ1-6; possibly TRBD1 for D (6 bases). Between the trimmed V and J ends, which lost 5 bases and 6 bases, there was a span of 11 bases. Germline V CDR1 and CDR2: SNHLY, FYNNEI. The CDR3 contains 14 residues. CDR3 DNA: TGTGCCAGCAGTAACCCACAGGGTAATTCACCCCTCCACTTT. Its translation is CASSNPQGNSPLHF.

The rearrangement joins TRBV14 to TRBJ2-7, with a weak D call TRBD2 (5 bases). The germline V gene has CDR1 SGHDN and CDR2 FVKESK. This CDR3 has 15 amino acids. Trimming took off 0 bases at V and 7 bases at J, with 16 bases between the two ends. The CDR3 DNA reads as TGTGCCAGCAGCCAAGATACCCACCGGGGTGGTGAGCAGTACTTC. Amino acid sequence: CASSQDTHRGGEQYF. The full variable domain, in which reference TRBV14 and TRBJ2-7 provide the parts outside the CDR3, is EAGVTQFPSHSVIEKGQTVTLRCDPISGHDNLYWYRRVMGKEIKFLLHFVKESKQDESGMPNNRFLAERTGGTYSTLKVQPAELEDSGVYFCASSQDTHRGGEQYFGPGTRLTVT.

The genes are TRBV5-1 and TRBJ1-1, with 7 bases lining up with TRBD1. This CDR3 is 15 amino acids long. The germline CDR1 and CDR2 sequences are SGHRS and YFSETQ. Trimming took 4 bases from V and 1 from J; bases not matched to a gene: 7. CDR3 residues: CASSPGQDWNTEAFF. The CDR3 nucleotides are TGCGCCAGCAGCCCTGGACAGGATTGGAACACTGAAGCTTTCTTT.

The rearrangement links TRBV6-4 to TRBJ2-2; 10 bases agree with TRBD1. The CDR3 consists of 14 residues. V shed 4 bases, J shed 5 bases, and the junction held 1 base outside the gene matches. The germline V gene encodes CDR1 MRHNA and CDR2 SNTAGT. The CDR3 sequence is CASSGTGGTGELFF. In nucleotides, the CDR3 is TGTGCCAGCAGTGGGACAGGGGGAACCGGGGAGCTGTTTTTT.

J is TRBJ1-4 and V is TRBV12-5; 9 bases are a match to TRBD1. J lost 8 bases, V lost 1 base, and 5 bases had no gene match. From germline, CDR1 is LGHNT and CDR2 FRNRAP. CDR3 length: 15 amino acids. This CDR3 is CASGLGQGEWEKLFF. CDR3 nucleotide sequence: TGTGCTAGTGGTTTGGGACAGGGGGAATGGGAAAAACTGTTTTTT.

The rearrangement links TRBV19 to TRBJ1-4; D may be TRBD1 (6 bases). Per the germline V gene, CDR1 is LNHDA and CDR2 is SQIVND (reference sequence). Trimming pared 4 bases from V and 5 bases from J, leaving 11 bases between. The CDR3 contains 14 residues. DNA for the CDR3: TGTGCCAGTAGTAAGCAGCAGGGGAATGAAAAACTGTTTTTT. Translating it yields CASSKQQGNEKLFF.

The table lists this clone with a count of one. The chain uses TRBV2 and TRBJ2-1, with 11 nucleotides matching TRBD2. CDR3 size: 15 residues. J was trimmed by 8 bases and V by 3 bases; bases with no gene match: 6. Germline values: CDR1 SNHLY, CDR2 FYNNEI. This CDR3 is CASSELAGGADEQFF. The DNA for the CDR3 is TGTGCCAGCAGTGAGTTAGCGGGGGGGGCTGATGAGCAGTTCTTC. Full variable domain (missing parts from reference TRBV2 and TRBJ2-1): EPEVTQTPSHQVTQMGQEVILRCVPISNHLYFYWYRQILGQKVEFLVSFYNNEISEKSEIFDDQFSVERPDGSNFTLKIRSTKLEDSAMYFCASSELAGGADEQFFGPGTRLTVL.

This sequence joins TRBV5-4 and TRBJ2-7; possibly TRBD1 for D (6 bases). The V end lost 4 bases, the J end lost 3 bases, and 20 bases lay between the germline ends. Germline CDR1 reads SGHNT; CDR2 reads YYREEE (reference sequence). The CDR3 is 16 amino acids. DNA of the CDR3: TGTGCCAGCAGCCTGACCGCGGTACAGGGTCGCTACGAGCAGTACTTC. Translated, it gives CASSLTAVQGRYEQYF.

This clone was counted once. The chain combines TRBV6-5 with TRBJ1-1; D call uncertain. Trimming removed 7 bases from V and 0 bases from J, with 15 bases in between. This CDR3 is built from 15 residues. Germline CDR1 MNHEY, CDR2 SVGAGI. The CDR3 protein is CASTPPGRLNTEAFF. As DNA, the CDR3 is TGTGCCAGCACTCCCCCCGGCAGGCTGAACACTGAAGCTTTCTTT.

The CDR3 is CASSQEAMTGNTGELFF. CDR3 nucleotide sequence: TGTGCCAGCAGCCAAGAGGCGATGACAGGGAACACCGGGGAGCTGTTTTTT. The chain couples TRBV4-2 to TRBJ2-2; perhaps TRBD1 as D (6 bases). V lost 0 bases and J 1 base, leaving 12 bases between the germline ends. CDR3 length: 17 residues. Per germline, CDR1 LGHNA and CDR2 YNFKEQ.

The rearrangement uses TRBV10-3 and TRBJ1-1, with D perhaps matching TRBD1 (5 bases). CDR3 length: 16 residues. Per the germline V gene, CDR1 is ENHRY and CDR2 is SYGVKD. Between the trimmed V and J ends, which lost 0 bases and 5 bases, there was a span of 16 bases. The DNA for the CDR3 is TGTGCCATCAGTGAGTCCGGACCCCCCCGGGGGACTGAAGCTTTCTTT. Amino acids: CAISESGPPRGTEAFF.

CDR3 nucleotides: TGTGCCAGCAGCTTAGTTAGGGGGCAGGGGTTATCCTACGAGCAGTACTTC. Residues: CASSLVRGQGLSYEQYF. The chain couples TRBV11-2 to TRBJ2-7; 7 bases match TRBD1. V gave up 1 base and J gave up 1 base; unmatched junction bases: 10. The CDR3 length is 17 residues. Germline V CDR1 and CDR2: SGHAT, FQNNGV.

The CDR3 is CASSLEPGETQYF. The DNA for the CDR3 is TGTGCCAGCAGCTTAGAACCGGGGGAGACCCAGTACTTC. J is TRBJ2-5 and V is TRBV7-6; possible D gene TRBD2, 5 bases. The CDR3 contains 13 residues. Trimming stripped 1 base from V and 5 bases from J, with 8 bases between. Germline-derived CDR1 and CDR2 are SGHVS and FNYEAQ.

The chain links TRBV10-2 to TRBJ1-3; TRBD1 matches at 10 bases. This CDR3 is built from 16 residues. The germline V gene has CDR1 WSHSY and CDR2 SAAADI. V lost 6 bases to trimming and J lost 0 bases; unmatched junction nucleotides: 5. The CDR3 bases are TGCGCCAGCAGAGGGACAGGGGACACCTCTGGAAACACCATATATTTT. Translating gives CASRGTGDTSGNTIYF.